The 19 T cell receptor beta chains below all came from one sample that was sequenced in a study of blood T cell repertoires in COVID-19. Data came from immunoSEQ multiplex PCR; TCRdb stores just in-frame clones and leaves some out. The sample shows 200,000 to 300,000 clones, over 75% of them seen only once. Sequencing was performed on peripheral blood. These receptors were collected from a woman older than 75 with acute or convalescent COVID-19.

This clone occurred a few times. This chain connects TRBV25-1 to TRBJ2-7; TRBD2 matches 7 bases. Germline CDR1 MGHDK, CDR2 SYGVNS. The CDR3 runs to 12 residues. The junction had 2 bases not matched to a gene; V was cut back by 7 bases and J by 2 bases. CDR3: CASKGTTYEQYF. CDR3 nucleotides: TGTGCCAGCAAGGGGACTACCTACGAGCAGTACTTC.

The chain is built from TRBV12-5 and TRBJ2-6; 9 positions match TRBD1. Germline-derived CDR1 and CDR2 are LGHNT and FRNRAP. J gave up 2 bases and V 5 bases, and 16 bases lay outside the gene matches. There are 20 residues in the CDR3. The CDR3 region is CASGPRLLPGTGTGANVLTF. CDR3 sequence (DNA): TGTGCTAGTGGTCCTCGCTTATTGCCCGGGACAGGGACTGGGGCCAACGTCCTGACTTTC.

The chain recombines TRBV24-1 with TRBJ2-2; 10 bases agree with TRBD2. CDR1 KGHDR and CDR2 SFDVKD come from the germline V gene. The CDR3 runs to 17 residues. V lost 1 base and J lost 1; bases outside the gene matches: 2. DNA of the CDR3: TGTGCCACCAGTGATTTAGCGGGAGGGGAGAACACCGGGGAGCTGTTTTTT. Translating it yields CATSDLAGGENTGELFF.

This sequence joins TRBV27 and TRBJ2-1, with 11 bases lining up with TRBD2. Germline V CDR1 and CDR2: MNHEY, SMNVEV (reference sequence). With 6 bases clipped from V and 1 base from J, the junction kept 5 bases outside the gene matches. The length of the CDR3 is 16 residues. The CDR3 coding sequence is TGTGCCAGCAGGGAAGGACTAGCGGGTTCCTACAATGAGCAGTTCTTC. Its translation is CASREGLAGSYNEQFF.

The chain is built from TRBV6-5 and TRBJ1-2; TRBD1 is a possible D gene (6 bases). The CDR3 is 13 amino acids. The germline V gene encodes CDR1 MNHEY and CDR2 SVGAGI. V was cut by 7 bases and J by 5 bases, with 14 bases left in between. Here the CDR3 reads CASIPDSHYGYTF. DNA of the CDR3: TGTGCCAGCATCCCGGACAGTCATTATGGCTACACCTTC.

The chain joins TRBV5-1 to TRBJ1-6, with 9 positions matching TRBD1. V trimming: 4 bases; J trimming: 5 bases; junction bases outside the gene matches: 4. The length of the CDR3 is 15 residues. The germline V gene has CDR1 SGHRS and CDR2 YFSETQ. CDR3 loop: CASSQGTGNNSPLHF. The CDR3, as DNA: TGCGCCAGCAGCCAGGGGACAGGGAATAATTCACCCCTCCACTTT.

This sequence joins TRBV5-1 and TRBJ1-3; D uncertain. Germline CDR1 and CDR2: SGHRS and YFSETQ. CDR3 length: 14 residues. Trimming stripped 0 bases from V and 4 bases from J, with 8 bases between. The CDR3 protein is CASSLGGDGNTIYF. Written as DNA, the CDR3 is TGCGCCAGCAGCTTGGGGGGAGACGGAAACACCATATATTTT.

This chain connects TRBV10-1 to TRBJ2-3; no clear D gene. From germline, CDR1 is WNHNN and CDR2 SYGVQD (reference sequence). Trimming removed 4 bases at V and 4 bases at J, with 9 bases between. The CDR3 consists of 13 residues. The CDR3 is CASSAPSPDTQYF. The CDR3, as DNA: TGCGCCAGCAGTGCCCCTAGTCCAGATACGCAGTATTTT.

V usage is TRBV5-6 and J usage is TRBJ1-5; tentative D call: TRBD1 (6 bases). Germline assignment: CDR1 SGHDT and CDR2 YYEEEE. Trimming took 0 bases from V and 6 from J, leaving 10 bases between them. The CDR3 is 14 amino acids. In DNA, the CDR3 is TGTGCCAGCAGCTTGGCAGGGGCTGGTCAGCCCCAGCATTTT. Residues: CASSLAGAGQPQHF.

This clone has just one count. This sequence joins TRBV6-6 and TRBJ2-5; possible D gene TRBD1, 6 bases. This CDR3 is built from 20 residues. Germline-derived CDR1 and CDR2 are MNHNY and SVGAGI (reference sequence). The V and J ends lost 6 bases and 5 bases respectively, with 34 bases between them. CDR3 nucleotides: TGTGCCAGCAGCCGCCCACAGGGATCATCGGGTCGGGGATCTTTGGAGACCCAGTACTTC. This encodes CASSRPQGSSGRGSLETQYF.

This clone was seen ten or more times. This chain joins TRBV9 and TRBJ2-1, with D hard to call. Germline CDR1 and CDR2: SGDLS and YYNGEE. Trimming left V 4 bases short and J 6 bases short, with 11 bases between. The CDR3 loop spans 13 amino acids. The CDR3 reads CASSYSTGNEQFF. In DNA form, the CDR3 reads TGTGCCAGCAGCTACAGTACTGGCAATGAGCAGTTCTTC.

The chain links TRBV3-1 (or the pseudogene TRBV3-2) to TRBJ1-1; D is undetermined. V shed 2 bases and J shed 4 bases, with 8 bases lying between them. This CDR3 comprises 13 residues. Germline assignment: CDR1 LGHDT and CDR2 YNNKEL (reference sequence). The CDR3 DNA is TGTGCCAGCAGCCAACCCGGGATCACTGAAGCTTTCTTT. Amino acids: CASSQPGITEAFF.

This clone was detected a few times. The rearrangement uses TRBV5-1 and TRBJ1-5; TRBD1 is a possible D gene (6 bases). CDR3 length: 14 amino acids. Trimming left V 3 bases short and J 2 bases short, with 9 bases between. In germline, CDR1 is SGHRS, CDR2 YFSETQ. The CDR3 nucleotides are TGCGCCAGCAGCTCAGGGGACGGCAATCAGCCCCAGCATTTT. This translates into CASSSGDGNQPQHF. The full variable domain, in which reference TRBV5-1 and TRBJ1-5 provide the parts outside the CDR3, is KAGVTQTPRYLIKTRGQQVTLSCSPISGHRSVSWYQQTPGQGLQFLFEYFSETQRNKGNFPGRFSGRQFSNSRSEMNVSTLELGDSALYLCASSSGDGNQPQHFGDGTRLSIL.

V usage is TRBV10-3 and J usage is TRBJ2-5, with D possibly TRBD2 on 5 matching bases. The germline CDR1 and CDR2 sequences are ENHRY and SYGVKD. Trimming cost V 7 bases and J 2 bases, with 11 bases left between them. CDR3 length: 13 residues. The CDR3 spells CAITASGQETQYF. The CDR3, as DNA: TGTGCCATCACTGCCAGCGGACAAGAGACCCAGTACTTC.

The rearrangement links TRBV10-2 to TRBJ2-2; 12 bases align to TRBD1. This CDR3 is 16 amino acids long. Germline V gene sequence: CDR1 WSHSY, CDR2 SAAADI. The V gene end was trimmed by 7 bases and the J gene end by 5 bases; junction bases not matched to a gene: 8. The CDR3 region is CASTGGQGARTGELFF. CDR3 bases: TGCGCCAGCACCGGGGGACAGGGGGCGAGGACCGGGGAGCTGTTTTTT.

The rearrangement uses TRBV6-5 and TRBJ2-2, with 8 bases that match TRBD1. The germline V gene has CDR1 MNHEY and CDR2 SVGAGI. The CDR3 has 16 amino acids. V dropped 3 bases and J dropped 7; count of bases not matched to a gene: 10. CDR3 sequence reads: CASSYIIKQGGGELFF. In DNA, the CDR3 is TGTGCCAGCAGTTATATCATAAAACAGGGGGGCGGGGAGCTGTTTTTT.

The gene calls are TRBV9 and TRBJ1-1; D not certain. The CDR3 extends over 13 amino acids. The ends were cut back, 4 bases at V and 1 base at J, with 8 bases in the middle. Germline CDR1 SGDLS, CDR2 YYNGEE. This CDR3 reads CASSPTGNTEAFF. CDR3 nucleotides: TGTGCCAGCAGCCCAACCGGGAACACTGAAGCTTTCTTT.

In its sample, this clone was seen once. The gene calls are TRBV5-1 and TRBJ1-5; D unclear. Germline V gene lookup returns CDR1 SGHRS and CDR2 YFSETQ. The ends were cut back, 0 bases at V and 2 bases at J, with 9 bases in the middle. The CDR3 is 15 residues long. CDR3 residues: CASSLAAGGNQPQHF. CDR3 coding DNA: TGCGCCAGCAGCTTGGCAGCAGGTGGCAATCAGCCCCAGCATTTT.

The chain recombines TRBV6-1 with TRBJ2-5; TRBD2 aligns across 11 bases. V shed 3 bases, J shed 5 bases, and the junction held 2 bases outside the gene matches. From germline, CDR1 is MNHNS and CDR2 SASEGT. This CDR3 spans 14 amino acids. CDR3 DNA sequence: TGTGCCAGCAGTGAGGGACTAGCGGTGGAGACCCAGTACTTC. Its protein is CASSEGLAVETQYF.